Sequencing of this T cell receptor (beta chain) was carried out in a study of T-cell memory formation after mild COVID-19. CDR3 length: 12 residues. TCRdb processed the 5' RACE reads anew with MiXCR; each CDR3 protein has one entry. In the table there are fewer than 250,000 distinct CDR3 sequences, about 10% of which are singletons. The TCR sequence derives from a man younger than 35 who had mild COVID-19 (a few samples of this study predate the infection). Cell type and time point are not known. The chain recombines TRBV21-1 with TRBJ2-5; TRBD1 reflects the table's D call only, with no check against the DNA. TRBV21-1 is tagged as a pseudogene. The source material was PBMCs or a T cell subset sorted from them (not recorded which). CDR3 sequence (DNA): TGTGCCAAACCAGGGGGTGGTGGGACCCAGTACTTC. Translating gives CAKPGGGGTQYF.